Below, 9 T cell receptor beta chains from the same sample are listed, as sequenced in a study of shared clonotypes between healthy human individuals. Produced via immunoSEQ multiplex PCR; TCRdb's table is partial and in-frame only. Of 2.5 million or so clones in the sample, around nine tenths were seen once. The sample consisted of naive CD4+ T cells sorted from blood. Subset denoted: CD45RA+ positively selected. These receptors were taken from a man between 18 and 35 years old in good health.

The chain recombines TRBV2 with TRBJ2-3; 9 nucleotides align to TRBD2. Germline-derived CDR1 and CDR2 are SNHLY and FYNNEI. The V and J ends lost 1 base and 6 bases, in that order; junction bases with no gene match: 5. The CDR3 length is 15 residues. The CDR3 protein is CASSEGLAGSDTQYF. The CDR3 DNA is TGTGCCAGCAGTGAAGGGCTAGCGGGGTCGGATACGCAGTATTTT.

J is TRBJ1-3 and V is TRBV7-2, with D maybe TRBD1 (5 bases). The CDR3 loop spans 16 amino acids. The V end lost 1 base, the J end lost 4 bases, and 14 bases lay between the germline ends. CDR1 is SGHTA and CDR2 is FQGNSA in the germline V gene. CDR3 sequence (DNA): TGTGCCAGCAGCTTAGAGACAGAGCCTTGGGGAAACACCATATATTTT. This encodes CASSLETEPWGNTIYF.

The rearrangement joins TRBV27 to TRBJ1-2; weak D call: TRBD1 (5 bases). V dropped 4 bases and J dropped 8 bases, with 23 bases sitting between them. The germline V gene has CDR1 MNHEY and CDR2 SMNVEV (reference sequence). There are 16 residues in the CDR3. The CDR3 nucleotides are TGTGCCAGCAGTTCCACCGCTTCCGGGACGACGGGAGGCTACACCTTC. Its translation is CASSSTASGTTGGYTF.

The chain joins TRBV9 to TRBJ1-6; TRBD1 aligns across 8 bases. With 4 bases clipped from V and 10 bases from J, the junction kept 10 bases outside the gene matches. The CDR3 extends over 15 amino acids. CDR1 is SGDLS and CDR2 is YYNGEE in the germline V gene. This CDR3 reads CASSPRTGPGSPLHF. The CDR3 DNA reads as TGTGCCAGCAGCCCTAGGACAGGGCCCGGATCACCCCTCCACTTT.

This chain links TRBV6-5 with TRBJ1-2; D call uncertain. CDR1 and CDR2 from the germline V gene are MNHEY and SVGAGI. The CDR3 is 15 residues long. Trimming left V 5 bases short and J 5 bases short, with 18 bases between. CDR3 residues: CASSNNPAIGYGYTF. CDR3 DNA: TGTGCCAGCAGTAACAATCCGGCCATAGGATATGGCTACACCTTC.

This chain connects TRBV27 to TRBJ2-1, with 10 nucleotides matching TRBD2. Germline V gene lookup returns CDR1 MNHEY and CDR2 SMNVEV (reference sequence). The CDR3 loop spans 13 amino acids. V dropped 7 bases and J dropped 6; count of bases not matched to a gene: 3. In DNA form, the CDR3 reads TGTGCCAGCAAACTAGCGGGGAGCAATGAGCAGTTCTTC. As protein: CASKLAGSNEQFF.

This clone was observed once. Other DNA sequences in this sample translate to the same CDR3. The chain joins TRBV18 to TRBJ2-4, with D possibly called TRBD1 or TRBD2 (5 bases each). Trimming cost V 3 bases and J 0 bases, with 9 bases left between them. The CDR3 totals 15 residues. Germline V gene data show CDR1 as KGHSH and CDR2 as LQKENI. Here the CDR3 DNA reads TGTGCCAGCTCACCGGGGGAAATAGCCAAAAACATTCAGTACTTC. Translated: CASSPGEIAKNIQYF.

The J gene is TRBJ2-1, the V gene TRBV30; D ambiguous. The ends were cut back, 4 bases at V and 4 bases at J, with 11 bases in the middle. CDR1 is GTSNPN and CDR2 is SVGIG in the germline V gene (reference sequence). This CDR3 has 13 amino acids. CDR3 amino acids: CAWNNGRYNEQFF. In DNA form, the CDR3 reads TGTGCCTGGAATAACGGCAGATACAATGAGCAGTTCTTC.

A note on this clone: The same CDR3 is also encoded by other DNA sequences in this sample. Written as DNA, the CDR3 is TGTGCCAGCAGTTTAGGGGGGCGCAACTATGGCTACACCTTC. Residues: CASSLGGRNYGYTF. The rearrangement joins TRBV27 to TRBJ1-2; possibly TRBD1 for D (6 bases). V lost 2 bases and J 2 bases, leaving 9 bases between the germline ends. The CDR3 covers 14 residues. Germline V gene sequence: CDR1 MNHEY, CDR2 SMNVEV (reference sequence).